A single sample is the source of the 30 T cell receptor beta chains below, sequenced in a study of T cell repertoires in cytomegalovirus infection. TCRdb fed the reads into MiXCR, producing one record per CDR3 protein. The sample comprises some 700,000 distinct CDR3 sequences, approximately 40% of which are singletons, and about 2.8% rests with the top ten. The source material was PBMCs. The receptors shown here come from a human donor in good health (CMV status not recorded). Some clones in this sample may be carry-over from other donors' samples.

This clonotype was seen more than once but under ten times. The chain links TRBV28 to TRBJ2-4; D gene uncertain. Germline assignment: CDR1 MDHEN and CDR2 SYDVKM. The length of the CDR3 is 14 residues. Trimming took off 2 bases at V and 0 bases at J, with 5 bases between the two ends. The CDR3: CASSLAPAKNIQYF. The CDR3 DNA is TGTGCCAGCAGTTTAGCGCCAGCCAAAAACATTCAGTACTTC.

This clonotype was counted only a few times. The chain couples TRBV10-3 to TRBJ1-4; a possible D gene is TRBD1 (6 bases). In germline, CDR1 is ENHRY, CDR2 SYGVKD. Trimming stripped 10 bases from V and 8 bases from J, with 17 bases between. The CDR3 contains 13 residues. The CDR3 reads CATAEGVGEKLFF. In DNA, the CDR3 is TGTGCCACCGCTGAGGGGGTGGGAGAAAAACTGTTTTTT.

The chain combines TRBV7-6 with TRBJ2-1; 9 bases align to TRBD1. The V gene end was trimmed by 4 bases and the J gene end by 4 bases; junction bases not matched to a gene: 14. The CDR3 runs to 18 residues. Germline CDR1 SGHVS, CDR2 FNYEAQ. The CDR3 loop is CASSSIRSLDRGYNEQFF. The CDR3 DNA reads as TGTGCCAGCAGCTCAATCCGCTCCCTTGACAGGGGGTACAATGAGCAGTTCTTC.

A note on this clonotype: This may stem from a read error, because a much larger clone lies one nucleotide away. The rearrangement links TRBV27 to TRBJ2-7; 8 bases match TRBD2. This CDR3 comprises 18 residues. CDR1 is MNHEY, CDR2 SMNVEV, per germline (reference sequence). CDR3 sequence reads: CASSLSSSGGTPSHDQYF. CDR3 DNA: TGTGCCAGCAGTTTATCGTCGAGCGGGGGAACTCCATCCCACGACCAGTACTTC.

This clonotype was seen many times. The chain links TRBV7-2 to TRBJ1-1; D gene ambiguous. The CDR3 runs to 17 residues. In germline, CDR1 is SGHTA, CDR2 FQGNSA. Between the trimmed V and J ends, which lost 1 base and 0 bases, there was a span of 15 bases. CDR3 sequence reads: CASSLVGWGAVNTEAFF. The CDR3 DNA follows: TGTGCCAGCAGCTTAGTCGGATGGGGTGCCGTGAACACTGAAGCTTTCTTT.

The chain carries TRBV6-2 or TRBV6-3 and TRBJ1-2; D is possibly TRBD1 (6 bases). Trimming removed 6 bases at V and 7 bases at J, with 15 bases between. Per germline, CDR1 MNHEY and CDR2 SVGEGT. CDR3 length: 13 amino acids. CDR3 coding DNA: TGTGCCAGCAGGTTAACAGGGAGCGGTGGCTACACCTTC. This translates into CASRLTGSGGYTF.

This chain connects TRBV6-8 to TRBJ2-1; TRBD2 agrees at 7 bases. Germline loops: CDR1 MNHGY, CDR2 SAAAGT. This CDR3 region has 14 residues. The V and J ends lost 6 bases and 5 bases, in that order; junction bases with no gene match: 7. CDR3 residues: CASSPLAAHNEQFF. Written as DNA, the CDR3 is TGTGCCAGCAGCCCTCTAGCGGCTCACAATGAGCAGTTCTTC.

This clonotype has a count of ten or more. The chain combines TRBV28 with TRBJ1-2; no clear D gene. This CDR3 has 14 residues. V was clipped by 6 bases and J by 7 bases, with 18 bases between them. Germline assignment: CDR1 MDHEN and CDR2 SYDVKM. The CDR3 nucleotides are TGTGCCAGCAGACCCCTGGGCGGGTCCTCTGGCTACACCTTC. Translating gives CASRPLGGSSGYTF.

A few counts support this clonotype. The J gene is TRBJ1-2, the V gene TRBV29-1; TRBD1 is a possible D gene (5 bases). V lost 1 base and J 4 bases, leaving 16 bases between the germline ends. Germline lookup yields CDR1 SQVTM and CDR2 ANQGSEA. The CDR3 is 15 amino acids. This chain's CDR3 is CSVEVRGGVGYGYTF. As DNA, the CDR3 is TGCAGCGTTGAAGTCCGGGGCGGGGTGGGCTATGGCTACACCTTC. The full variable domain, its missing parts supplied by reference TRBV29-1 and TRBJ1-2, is SAVISQKPSRDICQRGTSLTIQCQVDSQVTMMFWYRQQPGQSLTLIATANQGSEATYESGFVIDKFPISRPNLTFSTLTVSNMSPEDSSIYLCSVEVRGGVGYGYTFGSGTRLTVV.

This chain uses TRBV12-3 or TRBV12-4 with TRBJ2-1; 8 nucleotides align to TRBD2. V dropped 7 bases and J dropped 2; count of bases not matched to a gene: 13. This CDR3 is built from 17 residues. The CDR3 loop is CASTPGVLAGAYNEQFF. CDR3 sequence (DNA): TGTGCCAGCACCCCGGGGGTCCTAGCGGGTGCCTACAATGAGCAGTTCTTC.

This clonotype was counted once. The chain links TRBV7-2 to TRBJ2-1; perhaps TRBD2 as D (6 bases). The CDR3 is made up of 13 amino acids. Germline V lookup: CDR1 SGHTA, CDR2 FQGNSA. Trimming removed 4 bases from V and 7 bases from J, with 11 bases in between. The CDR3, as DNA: TGTGCCAGCAGCTACGGGGACTCTAATGAGCAGTTCTTC. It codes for CASSYGDSNEQFF.

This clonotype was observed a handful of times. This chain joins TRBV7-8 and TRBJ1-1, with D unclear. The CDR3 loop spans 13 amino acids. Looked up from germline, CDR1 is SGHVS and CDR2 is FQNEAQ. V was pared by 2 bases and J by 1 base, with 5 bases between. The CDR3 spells CASSLYPNTEAFF. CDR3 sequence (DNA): TGTGCCAGCAGCTTATATCCGAACACTGAAGCTTTCTTT.

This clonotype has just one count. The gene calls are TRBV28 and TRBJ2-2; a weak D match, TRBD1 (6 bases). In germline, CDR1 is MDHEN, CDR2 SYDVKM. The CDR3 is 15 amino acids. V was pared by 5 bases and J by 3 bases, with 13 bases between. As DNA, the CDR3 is TGTGCCAGCAGTAGAAGGACAGATCACACCGGGGAGCTGTTTTTT. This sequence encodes CASSRRTDHTGELFF.

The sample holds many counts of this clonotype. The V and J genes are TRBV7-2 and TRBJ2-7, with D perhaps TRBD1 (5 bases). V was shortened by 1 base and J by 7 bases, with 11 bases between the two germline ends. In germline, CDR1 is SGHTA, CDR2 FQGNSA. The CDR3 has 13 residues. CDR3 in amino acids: CASSLERGWEQYF. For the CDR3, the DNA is TGTGCCAGCAGCTTAGAAAGGGGTTGGGAGCAGTACTTC.

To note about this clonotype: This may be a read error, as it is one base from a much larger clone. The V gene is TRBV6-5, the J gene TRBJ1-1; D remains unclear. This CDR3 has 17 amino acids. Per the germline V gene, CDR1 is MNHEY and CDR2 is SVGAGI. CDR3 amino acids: CASSYLPDLLDDTDAFF. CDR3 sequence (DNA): TGTGCCAGCAGTTACCTCCCTGACCTTTTAGATGATACTGATGCTTTCTTT.

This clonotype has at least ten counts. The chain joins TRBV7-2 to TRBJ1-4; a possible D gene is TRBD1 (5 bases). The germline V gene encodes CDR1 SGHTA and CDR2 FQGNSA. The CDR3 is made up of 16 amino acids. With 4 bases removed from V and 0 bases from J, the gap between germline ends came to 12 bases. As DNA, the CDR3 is TGTGCCAGCAGCTCGGGGACGGTTGCAACTAATGAAAAACTGTTTTTT. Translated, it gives CASSSGTVATNEKLFF.

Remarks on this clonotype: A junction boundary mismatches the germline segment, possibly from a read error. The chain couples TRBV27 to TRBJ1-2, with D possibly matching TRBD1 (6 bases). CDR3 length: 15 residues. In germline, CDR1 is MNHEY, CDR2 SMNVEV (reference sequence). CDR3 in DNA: TGTGCCAGCGGTTTATCGTCTGGGACACTCTATGGCTACACCTTC. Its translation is CASGLSSGTLYGYTF.

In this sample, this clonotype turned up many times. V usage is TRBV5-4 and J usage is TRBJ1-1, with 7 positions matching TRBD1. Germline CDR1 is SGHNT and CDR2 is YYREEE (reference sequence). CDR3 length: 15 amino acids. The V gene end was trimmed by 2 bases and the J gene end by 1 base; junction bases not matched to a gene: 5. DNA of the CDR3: TGTGCCAGCAGCTTCCTCGACAGGGAGAACACTGAAGCTTTCTTT. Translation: CASSFLDRENTEAFF.

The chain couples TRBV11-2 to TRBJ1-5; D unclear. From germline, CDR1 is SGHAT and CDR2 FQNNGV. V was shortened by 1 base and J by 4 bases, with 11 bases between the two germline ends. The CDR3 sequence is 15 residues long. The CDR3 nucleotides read TGTGCCAGCAGCTTAGGGTCGGCGAGGAATCAGCCCCAGCATTTT. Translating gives CASSLGSARNQPQHF. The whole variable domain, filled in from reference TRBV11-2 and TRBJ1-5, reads EAGVAQSPRYKIIEKRQSVAFWCNPISGHATLYWYQQILGQGPKLLIQFQNNGVVDDSQLPKDRFSAERLKGVDSTLKIQPAKLEDSAVYLCASSLGSARNQPQHFGDGTRLSIL.

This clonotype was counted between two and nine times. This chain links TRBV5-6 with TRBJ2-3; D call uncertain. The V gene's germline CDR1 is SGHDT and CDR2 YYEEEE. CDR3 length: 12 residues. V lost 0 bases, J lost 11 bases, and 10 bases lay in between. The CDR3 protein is CASSLEGSGQYF. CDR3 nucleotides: TGTGCCAGCAGCTTGGAAGGCTCGGGGCAGTATTTT.

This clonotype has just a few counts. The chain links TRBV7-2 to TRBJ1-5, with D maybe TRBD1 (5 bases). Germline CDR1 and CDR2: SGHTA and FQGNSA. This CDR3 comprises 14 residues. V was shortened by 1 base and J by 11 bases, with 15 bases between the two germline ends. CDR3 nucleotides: TGTGCCAGCAGCTTAGTTTTCGGGGCAGCAGCCCAGCATTTT. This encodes CASSLVFGAAAQHF.

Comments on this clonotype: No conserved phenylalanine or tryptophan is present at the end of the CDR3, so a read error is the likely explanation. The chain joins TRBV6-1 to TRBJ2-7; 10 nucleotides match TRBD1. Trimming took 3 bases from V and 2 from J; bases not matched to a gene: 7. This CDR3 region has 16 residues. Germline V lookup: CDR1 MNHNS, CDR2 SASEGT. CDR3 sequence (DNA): TGTGCCAGCAGTGACGTCACCGGGACAGGGGCCTACGAGCAGTACTTA. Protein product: CASSDVTGTGAYEQYL.

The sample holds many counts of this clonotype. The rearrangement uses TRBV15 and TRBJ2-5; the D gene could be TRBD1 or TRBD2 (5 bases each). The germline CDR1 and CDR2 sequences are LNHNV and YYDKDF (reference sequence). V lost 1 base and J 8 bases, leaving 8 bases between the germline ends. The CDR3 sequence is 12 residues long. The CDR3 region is CATSRGGRTQYF. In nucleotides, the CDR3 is TGTGCCACCAGCAGAGGGGGGAGAACCCAGTACTTC.

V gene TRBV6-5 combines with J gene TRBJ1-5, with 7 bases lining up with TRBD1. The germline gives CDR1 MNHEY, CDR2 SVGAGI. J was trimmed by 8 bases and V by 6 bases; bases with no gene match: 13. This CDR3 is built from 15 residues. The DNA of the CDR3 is TGTGCCAGCAGAAACGACAGGGCCTCTCATGAGCCCCAGCATTTT. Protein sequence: CASRNDRASHEPQHF.

The chain's CDR3 is CASSQVLRRTRGRDSPLHF. The DNA for the CDR3 is TGCGCCAGCAGCCAAGTACTTAGACGTACCAGGGGGCGAGATTCACCCCTCCACTTT. This rearrangement joins TRBV4-1 to TRBJ1-6, with 8 nucleotides matching TRBD1. The CDR3 has 19 amino acids. Losses at the gene ends were 1 base for V and 8 bases for J; bases not matched to a gene: 16. The germline V gene has CDR1 MGHRA and CDR2 YSYEKL.

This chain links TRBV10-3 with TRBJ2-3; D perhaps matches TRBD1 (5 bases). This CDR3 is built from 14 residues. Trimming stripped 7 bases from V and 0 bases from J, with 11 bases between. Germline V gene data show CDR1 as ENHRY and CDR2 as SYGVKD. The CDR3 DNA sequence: TGTGCCATCACCGTGACAGTTAGCACAGATACGCAGTATTTT. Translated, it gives CAITVTVSTDTQYF.

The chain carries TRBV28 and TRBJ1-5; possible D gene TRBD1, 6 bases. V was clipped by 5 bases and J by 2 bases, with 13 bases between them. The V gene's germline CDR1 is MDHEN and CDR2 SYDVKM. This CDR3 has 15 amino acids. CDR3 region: CASSPISGGNQPQHF. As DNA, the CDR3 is TGTGCCAGCAGTCCCATTTCAGGGGGCAATCAGCCCCAGCATTTT.

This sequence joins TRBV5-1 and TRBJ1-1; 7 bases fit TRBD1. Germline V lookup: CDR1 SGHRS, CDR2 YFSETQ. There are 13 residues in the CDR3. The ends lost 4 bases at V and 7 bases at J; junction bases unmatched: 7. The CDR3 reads CASSRLQGVEAFF. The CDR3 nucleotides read TGCGCCAGCAGCAGACTGCAGGGGGTTGAAGCTTTCTTT.

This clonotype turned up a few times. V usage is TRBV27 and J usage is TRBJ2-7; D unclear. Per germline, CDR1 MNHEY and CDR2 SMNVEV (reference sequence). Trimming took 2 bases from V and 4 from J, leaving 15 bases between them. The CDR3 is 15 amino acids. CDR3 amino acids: CASSLSPDLLYEQYF. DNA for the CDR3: TGTGCCAGCAGTTTAAGTCCCGATTTACTATACGAGCAGTACTTC.

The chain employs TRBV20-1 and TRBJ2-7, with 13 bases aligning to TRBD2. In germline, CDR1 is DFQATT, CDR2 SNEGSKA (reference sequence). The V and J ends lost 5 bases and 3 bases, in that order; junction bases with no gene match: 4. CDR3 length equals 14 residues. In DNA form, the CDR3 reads TGCAGTGCTCGAGGGACTAGCGGGGTCTACGAGCAGTACTTC. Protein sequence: CSARGTSGVYEQYF.